Listed below are T cell receptor beta chains from one sample, sequenced in a study of T cells in narcolepsy. Generated by immunoSEQ multiplex PCR, the TCRdb table keeps only in-frame clones and is missing some. The sample shows under 25,000 clones, 84% of them seen only once. Sequenced: CD45RA- memory CD4+ T cells from PBMCs. The receptors were sampled from a human donor with narcolepsy. Both conserved end residues are part of each CDR3. The D gene is left open where the match is weak. The listing skips clone size in some rows; elsewhere it reads once, few, many or a size class.

v_gene	d_gene	j_gene	abundance	CDR3nt	CDR3aa
TRBV7-9	-	TRBJ2-1	-	TGTGCCAGCAGCTTAGGTGAGCAGTTCTTC	CASSLGEQFF
TRBV28	-	TRBJ2-7	-	TGTGCCAGCAGTGGACGGACTACGCTCTACGAGCAGTACTTC	CASSGRTTLYEQYF
TRBV5-4	-	TRBJ1-2	-	TGTGCCAGCAGCCTTTCCGGCTTAGCTAACTATGGCTACACCTTC	CASSLSGLANYGYTF
TRBV6-1	TRBD1	TRBJ2-6	-	TGTGCCAGCAGTGAAGGAACAGGGGCCCGGGGGGCCAACGTCCTGACTTTC	CASSEGTGARGANVLTF
TRBV19	TRBD1	TRBJ2-3	few	TGTGCCAGTAGCCGGAACCTCCTCCGGGACAGTAACACAGATACGCAGTATTTT	CASSRNLLRDSNTDTQYF
TRBV5-6	TRBD2	TRBJ2-1	-	TGTGCCAGCAGCCTCCCTAGCGGGAGCAATGAGCAGTTCTTC	CASSLPSGSNEQFF
TRBV10-2	TRBD1	TRBJ1-3	few	TGCGCCAGCACCTCAGGGGGCCTGAGCTCTGGAAACACCATATATTTT	CASTSGGLSSGNTIYF
TRBV5-4	-	TRBJ2-2	-	TGTGCCAGCAGCTTTGGGGAGCGCCTGACCGGGGAGCTGTTTTTT	CASSFGERLTGELFF
TRBV27	-	TRBJ1-2	-	TGTGCCAGCAGTTTCGGAGGCCACGCTAACTATGGCTACACCTTC	CASSFGGHANYGYTF
TRBV7-2	-	TRBJ2-5	-	TGTGCCAGCAGCCCCGTCGCGACCCTCCAAGAGACCCAGTACTTC	CASSPVATLQETQYF
TRBV10-3	TRBD2	TRBJ2-3	-	TGTGCCATCGGACTAGCGCTAGATACGCAGTATTTT	CAIGLALDTQYF
TRBV4-1	TRBD1	TRBJ2-1	-	TGCGCCAGCAGCCAAGCGACAGGGTCCCACAATGAGCAGTTCTTC	CASSQATGSHNEQFF
TRBV19	TRBD1	TRBJ2-7	-	TGTGCCAGTAGTACCTCCCCCGGGACAGCCTACGAGCAGTACTTC	CASSTSPGTAYEQYF
TRBV9	-	TRBJ2-3	-	TGTGCCAGCAGCGTACGTAGTACCACAGATACGCAGTATTTT	CASSVRSTTDTQYF
TRBV14	TRBD2	TRBJ2-5	-	TGTGCCAGCAGCCCGGGAGCGGGAGGCCGGGAGACCCAGTACTTC	CASSPGAGGRETQYF